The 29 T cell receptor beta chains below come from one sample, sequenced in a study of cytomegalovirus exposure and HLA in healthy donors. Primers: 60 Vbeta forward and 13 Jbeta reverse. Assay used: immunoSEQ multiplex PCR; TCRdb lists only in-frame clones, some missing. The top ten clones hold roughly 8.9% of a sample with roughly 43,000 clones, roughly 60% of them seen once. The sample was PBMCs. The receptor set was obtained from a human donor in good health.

The CDR3 DNA is TGCGCCAGCAGCCCGAGGGACAGAGCCTATGGCTACACCTTC. This sequence encodes CASSPRDRAYGYTF. The chain joins TRBV4-1 to TRBJ1-2; 7 nucleotides align to TRBD1. The germline CDR1 and CDR2 sequences are MGHRA and YSYEKL. The J segment lost 4 bases and the V segment lost 4 bases, leaving 6 bases of the junction unmatched. This CDR3 region has 14 residues.

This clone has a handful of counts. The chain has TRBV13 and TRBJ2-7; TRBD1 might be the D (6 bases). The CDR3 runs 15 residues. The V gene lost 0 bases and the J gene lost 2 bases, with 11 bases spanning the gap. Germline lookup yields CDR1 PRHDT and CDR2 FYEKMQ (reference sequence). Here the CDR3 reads CASSLGGTRTYEQYF. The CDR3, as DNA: TGTGCCAGCAGCTTAGGAGGGACACGGACCTACGAGCAGTACTTC.

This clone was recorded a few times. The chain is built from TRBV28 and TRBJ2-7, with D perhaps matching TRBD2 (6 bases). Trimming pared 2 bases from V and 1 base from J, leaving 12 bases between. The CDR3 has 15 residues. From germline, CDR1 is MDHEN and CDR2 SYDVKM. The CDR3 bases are TGTGCCAGCAGTTTAACTAGCTCCTGGTCCTACGAGCAGTACTTC. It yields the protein CASSLTSSWSYEQYF.

The CDR3, as DNA: TGTGCCAGCAGTTCTCAGGTACAGGGAAACATTCAGTACTTC. It translates to CASSSQVQGNIQYF. J is TRBJ2-4 and V is TRBV28; tentatively, D is TRBD1 (6 bases). V dropped 4 bases and J dropped 6 bases, with 13 bases sitting between them. This CDR3 is 14 amino acids long. Germline loops: CDR1 MDHEN, CDR2 SYDVKM.

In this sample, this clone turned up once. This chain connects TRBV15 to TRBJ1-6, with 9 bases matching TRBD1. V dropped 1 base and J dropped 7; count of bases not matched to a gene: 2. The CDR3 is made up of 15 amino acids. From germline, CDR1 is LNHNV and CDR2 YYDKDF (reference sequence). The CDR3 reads CATSRAGTGNSPLHF. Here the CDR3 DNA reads TGTGCCACCAGCAGAGCAGGGACAGGGAATTCACCCCTCCACTTT.

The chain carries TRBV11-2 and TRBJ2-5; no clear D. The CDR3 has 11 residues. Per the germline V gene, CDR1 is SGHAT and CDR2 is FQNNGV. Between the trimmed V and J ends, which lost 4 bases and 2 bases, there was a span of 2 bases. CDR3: CASSSQETQYF. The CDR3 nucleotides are TGTGCCAGCAGCTCTCAAGAGACCCAGTACTTC.

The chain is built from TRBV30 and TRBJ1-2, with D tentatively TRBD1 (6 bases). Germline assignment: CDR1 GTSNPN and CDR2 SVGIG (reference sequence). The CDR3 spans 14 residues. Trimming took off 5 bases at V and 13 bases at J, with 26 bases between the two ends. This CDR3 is CAWAPRMTGAKLTF. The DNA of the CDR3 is TGTGCCTGGGCCCCAAGGATGACAGGCGCAAAGCTCACCTTC.

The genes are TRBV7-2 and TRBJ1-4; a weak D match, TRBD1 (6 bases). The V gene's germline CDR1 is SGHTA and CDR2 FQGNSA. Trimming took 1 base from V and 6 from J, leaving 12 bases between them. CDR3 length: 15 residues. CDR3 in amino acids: CASSLVGQGYEKLFF. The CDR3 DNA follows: TGTGCCAGCAGCTTAGTGGGGCAGGGGTATGAAAAACTGTTTTTT. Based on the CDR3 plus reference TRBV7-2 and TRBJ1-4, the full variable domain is GAGVSQSPSNKVTEKGKDVELRCDPISGHTALYWYRQSLGQGLEFLIYFQGNSAPDKSGLPSDRFSAERTGGSVSTLTIQRTQQEDSAVYLCASSLVGQGYEKLFFGSGTQLSVL.

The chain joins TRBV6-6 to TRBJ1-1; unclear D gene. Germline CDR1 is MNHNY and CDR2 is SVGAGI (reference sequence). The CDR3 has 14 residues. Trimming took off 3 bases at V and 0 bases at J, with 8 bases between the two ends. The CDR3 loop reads CASSYGQVNTEAFF. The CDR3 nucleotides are TGTGCCAGCAGTTATGGGCAGGTGAACACTGAAGCTTTCTTT.

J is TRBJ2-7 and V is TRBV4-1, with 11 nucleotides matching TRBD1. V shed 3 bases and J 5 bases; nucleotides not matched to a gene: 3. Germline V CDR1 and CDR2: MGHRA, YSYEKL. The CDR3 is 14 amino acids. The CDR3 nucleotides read TGCGCCAGCAGCCATCCGGGACAGGGGGACGAGCAGTACTTC. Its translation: CASSHPGQGDEQYF.

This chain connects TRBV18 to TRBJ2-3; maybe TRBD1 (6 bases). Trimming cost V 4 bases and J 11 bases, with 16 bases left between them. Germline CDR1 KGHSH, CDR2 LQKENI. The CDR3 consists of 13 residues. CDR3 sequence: CASSLTQGSLQYF. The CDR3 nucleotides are TGTGCCAGCTCACTAACACAGGGTTCACTGCAGTATTTT.

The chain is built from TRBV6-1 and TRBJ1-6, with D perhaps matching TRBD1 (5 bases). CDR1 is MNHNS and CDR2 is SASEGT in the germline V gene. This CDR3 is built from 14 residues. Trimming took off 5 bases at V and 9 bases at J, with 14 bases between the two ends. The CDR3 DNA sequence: TGTGCCAGCAGTCCCGGGACGGGAGGTTCACCCCTCCACTTT. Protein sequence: CASSPGTGGSPLHF.

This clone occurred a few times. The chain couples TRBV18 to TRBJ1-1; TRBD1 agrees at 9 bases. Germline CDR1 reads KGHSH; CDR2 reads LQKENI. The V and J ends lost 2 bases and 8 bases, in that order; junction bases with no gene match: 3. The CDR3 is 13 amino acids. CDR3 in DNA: TGTGCCAGCTCACCAAGGGACAGGGCCGAAGCTTTCTTT. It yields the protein CASSPRDRAEAFF.

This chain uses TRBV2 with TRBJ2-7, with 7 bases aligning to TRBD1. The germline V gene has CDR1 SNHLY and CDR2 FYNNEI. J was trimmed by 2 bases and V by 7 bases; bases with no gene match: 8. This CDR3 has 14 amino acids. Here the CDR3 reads CASTETGPAYEQYF. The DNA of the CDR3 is TGTGCCAGCACCGAGACAGGGCCGGCCTACGAGCAGTACTTC.

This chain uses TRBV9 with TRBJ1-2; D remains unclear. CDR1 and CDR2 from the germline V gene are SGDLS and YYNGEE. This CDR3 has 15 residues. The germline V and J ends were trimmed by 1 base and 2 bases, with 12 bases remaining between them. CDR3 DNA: TGTGCCAGCAGCGTAAGCAGGACGGGAAACTATGGCTACACCTTC. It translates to CASSVSRTGNYGYTF.

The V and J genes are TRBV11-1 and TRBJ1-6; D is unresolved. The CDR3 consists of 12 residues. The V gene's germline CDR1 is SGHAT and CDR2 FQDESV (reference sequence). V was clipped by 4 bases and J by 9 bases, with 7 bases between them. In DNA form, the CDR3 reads TGTGCCAGCAGCTCGGTTGGTTCACCCCTCCACTTT. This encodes CASSSVGSPLHF. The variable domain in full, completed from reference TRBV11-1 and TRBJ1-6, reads EAEVAQSPRYKITEKSQAVAFWCDPISGHATLYWYRQILGQGPELLVQFQDESVVDDSQLPKDRFSAERLKGVDSTLKIQPAELGDSAMYLCASSSVGSPLHFGNGTRLTVT.

The CDR3 DNA reads TGCGCCAGCAGCTTGGCCGTTCAGGGCGAGACCCAGTACTTC. Encoded protein: CASSLAVQGETQYF. The chain has TRBV5-1 and TRBJ2-5; possible D gene TRBD1, 5 bases. CDR3 length: 14 amino acids. Between the trimmed V and J ends, which lost 0 bases and 5 bases, there was a span of 11 bases. The germline V gene encodes CDR1 SGHRS and CDR2 YFSETQ. The complete variable domain, with remaining parts taken from reference TRBV5-1 and TRBJ2-5, reads KAGVTQTPRYLIKTRGQQVTLSCSPISGHRSVSWYQQTPGQGLQFLFEYFSETQRNKGNFPGRFSGRQFSNSRSEMNVSTLELGDSALYLCASSLAVQGETQYFGPGTRLLVL.

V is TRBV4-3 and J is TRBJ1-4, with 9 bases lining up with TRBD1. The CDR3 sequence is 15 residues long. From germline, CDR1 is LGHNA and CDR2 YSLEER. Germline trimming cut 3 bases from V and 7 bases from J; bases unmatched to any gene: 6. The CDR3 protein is CASSHPTGGGEKLFF. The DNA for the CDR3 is TGCGCCAGCAGCCACCCAACAGGGGGCGGTGAAAAACTGTTTTTT.

CDR3 bases: TGTGCCAGCAGCCAAGATCCCCGGGGGACCTACGAGCAGTACTTC. Its translation is CASSQDPRGTYEQYF. The chain couples TRBV14 to TRBJ2-7, with D possibly TRBD2 on 6 matching bases. Looked up from germline, CDR1 is SGHDN and CDR2 is FVKESK. Trimming shortened V by 0 bases and J by 2 bases, and 11 bases separated the two germline ends. This CDR3 has 15 amino acids.

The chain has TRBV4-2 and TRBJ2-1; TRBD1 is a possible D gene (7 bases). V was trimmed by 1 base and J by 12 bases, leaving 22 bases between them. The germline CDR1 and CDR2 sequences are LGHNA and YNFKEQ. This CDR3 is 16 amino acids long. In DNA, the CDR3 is TGTGCCAGCAGCCAAGTCGGAGGGGGCCCTCCGAGTTGGCAGTTCTTC. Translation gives CASSQVGGGPPSWQFF.

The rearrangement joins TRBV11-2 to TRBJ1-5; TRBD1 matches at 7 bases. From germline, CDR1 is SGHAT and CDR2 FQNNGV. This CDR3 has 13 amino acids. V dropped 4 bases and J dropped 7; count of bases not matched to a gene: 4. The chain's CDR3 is CASSSDRQQPQHF. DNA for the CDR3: TGTGCCAGCAGCTCGGACAGGCAACAGCCCCAGCATTTT.

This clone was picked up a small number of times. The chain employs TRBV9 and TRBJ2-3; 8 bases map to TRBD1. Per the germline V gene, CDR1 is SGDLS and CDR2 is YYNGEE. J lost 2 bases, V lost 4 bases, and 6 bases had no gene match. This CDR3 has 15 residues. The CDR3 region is CASSPRQGNTDTQYF. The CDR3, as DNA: TGTGCCAGCAGCCCCCGACAGGGGAACACAGATACGCAGTATTTT.

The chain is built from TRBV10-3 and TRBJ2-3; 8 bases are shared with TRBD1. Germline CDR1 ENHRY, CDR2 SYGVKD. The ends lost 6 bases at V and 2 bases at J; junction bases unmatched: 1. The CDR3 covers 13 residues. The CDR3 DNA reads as TGTGCCATCAGGGGACAGGACACAGATACGCAGTATTTT. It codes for CAIRGQDTDTQYF.

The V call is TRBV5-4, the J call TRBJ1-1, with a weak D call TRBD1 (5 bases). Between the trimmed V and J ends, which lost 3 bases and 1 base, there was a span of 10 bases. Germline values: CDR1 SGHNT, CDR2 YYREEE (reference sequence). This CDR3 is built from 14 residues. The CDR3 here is CASSSRGGNTEAFF. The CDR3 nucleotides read TGTGCCAGCAGCTCTCGGGGGGGGAACACTGAAGCTTTCTTT.

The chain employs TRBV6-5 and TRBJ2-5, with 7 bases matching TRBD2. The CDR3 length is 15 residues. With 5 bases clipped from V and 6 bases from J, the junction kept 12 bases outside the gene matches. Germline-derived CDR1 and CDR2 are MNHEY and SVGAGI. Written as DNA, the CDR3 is TGTGCCAGCAGTCCTAATGGGGCGGGGGAAAAGACCCAGTACTTC. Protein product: CASSPNGAGEKTQYF.

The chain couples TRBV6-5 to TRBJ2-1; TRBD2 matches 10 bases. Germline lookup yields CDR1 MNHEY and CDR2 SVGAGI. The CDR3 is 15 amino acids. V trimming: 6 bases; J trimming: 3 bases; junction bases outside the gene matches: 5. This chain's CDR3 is CASSPSGGLYNEQFF. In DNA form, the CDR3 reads TGTGCCAGCAGCCCTAGCGGGGGCCTCTACAATGAGCAGTTCTTC.

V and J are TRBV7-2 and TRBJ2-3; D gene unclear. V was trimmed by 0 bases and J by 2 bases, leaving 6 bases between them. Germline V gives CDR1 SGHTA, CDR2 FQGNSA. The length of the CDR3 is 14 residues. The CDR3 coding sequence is TGTGCCAGCAGCTTAGCTAGATTCACAGATACGCAGTATTTT. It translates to CASSLARFTDTQYF.

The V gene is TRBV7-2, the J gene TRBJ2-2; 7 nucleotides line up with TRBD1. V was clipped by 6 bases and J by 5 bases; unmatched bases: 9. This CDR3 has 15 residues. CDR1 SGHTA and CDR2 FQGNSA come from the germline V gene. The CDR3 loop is CASRKPGQTTGELFF. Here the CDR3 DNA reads TGTGCCAGCAGGAAACCGGGACAGACAACCGGGGAGCTGTTTTTT.

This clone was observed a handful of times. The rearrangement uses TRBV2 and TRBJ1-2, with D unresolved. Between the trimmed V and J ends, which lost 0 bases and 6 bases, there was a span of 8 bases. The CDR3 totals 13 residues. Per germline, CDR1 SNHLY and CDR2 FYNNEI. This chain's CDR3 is CASSEALANGYTF. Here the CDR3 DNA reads TGTGCCAGCAGTGAAGCGCTAGCGAATGGCTACACCTTC.